This paragraph reports one T cell receptor beta chain. PCR employed 60 Vbeta and 13 Jbeta primers. Assay used: immunoSEQ multiplex PCR; TCRdb lists only in-frame clones, some missing. The sample holds 200,000 to 250,000 clones, about 80% seen once. The CDR3 is 11 residues long. Deletions cut 6 bases from V and 2 bases from J, with 8 bases between. Germline CDR1 reads DFQATT; CDR2 reads SNEGSKA (reference sequence). The sample is drawn from a study of cytomegalovirus exposure and HLA in healthy donors. The chain combines TRBV20-1 with TRBJ2-7; no clear D gene. This sequence originates from a woman in her thirties or forties in good health and CMV-seronegative. Sequenced material: PBMCs. This chain's CDR3 is CSAAAAYEQYF. The CDR3 DNA is TGCAGTGCCGCCGCGGCCTACGAGCAGTACTTC.